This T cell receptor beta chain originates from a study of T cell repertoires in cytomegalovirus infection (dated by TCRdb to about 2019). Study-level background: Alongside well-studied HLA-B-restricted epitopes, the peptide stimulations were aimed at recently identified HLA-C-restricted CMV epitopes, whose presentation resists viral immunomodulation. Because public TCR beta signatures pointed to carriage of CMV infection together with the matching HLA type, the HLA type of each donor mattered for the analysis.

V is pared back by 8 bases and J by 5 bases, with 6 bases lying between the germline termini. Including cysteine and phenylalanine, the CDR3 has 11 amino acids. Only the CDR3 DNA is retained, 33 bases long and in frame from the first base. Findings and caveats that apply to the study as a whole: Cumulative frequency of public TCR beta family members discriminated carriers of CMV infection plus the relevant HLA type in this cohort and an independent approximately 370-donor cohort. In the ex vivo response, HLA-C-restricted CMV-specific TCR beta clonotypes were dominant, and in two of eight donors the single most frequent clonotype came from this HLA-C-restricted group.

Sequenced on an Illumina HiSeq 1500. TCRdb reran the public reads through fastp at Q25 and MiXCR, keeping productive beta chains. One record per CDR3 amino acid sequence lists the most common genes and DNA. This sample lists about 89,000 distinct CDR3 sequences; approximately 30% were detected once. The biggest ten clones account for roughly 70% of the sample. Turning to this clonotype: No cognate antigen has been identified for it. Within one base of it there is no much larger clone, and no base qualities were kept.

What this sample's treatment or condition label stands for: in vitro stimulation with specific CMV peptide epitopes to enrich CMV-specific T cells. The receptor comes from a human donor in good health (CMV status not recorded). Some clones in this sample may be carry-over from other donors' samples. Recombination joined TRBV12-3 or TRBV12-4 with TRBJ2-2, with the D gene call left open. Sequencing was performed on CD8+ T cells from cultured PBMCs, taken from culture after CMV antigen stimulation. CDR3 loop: CASEATGELFF. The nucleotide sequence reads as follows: TGTGCCAGCGAGGCAACCGGGGAGCTGTTTTTT.